Below, 14 T cell receptor beta chains from the same sample are listed, as sequenced in a study of CD8+ T cells in alopecia areata. Treatment indicated: oral pan-JAK inhibitor, 5-10 mg twice daily. Reverse transcription of extracted RNA yielded cDNA, which provided the sequencing template. Clones were sequenced by immunoSEQ multiplex PCR, and TCRdb holds only the in-frame ones, with some missing. The sample records about 160,000 clones, around three fifths being singletons. This specimen consisted of CD4+ T cells sorted from blood, obtained at week 24, from a patient treated with tofacitinib. These receptors originate from a human donor with alopecia areata.

The V gene is TRBV29-1, the J gene TRBJ2-1, with a weak D call TRBD2 (6 bases). The CDR3 loop spans 14 amino acids. CDR1 and CDR2 from the germline V gene are SQVTM and ANQGSEA. CDR3 region: CSGTSGSSYNEQFF. CDR3 nucleotides: TGCAGTGGGACTTCAGGGAGCTCCTACAATGAGCAGTTCTTC.

The rearrangement joins TRBV30 to TRBJ1-2; D may be TRBD1 (5 bases). CDR3 length equals 14 residues. Trimming cost V 4 bases and J 2 bases, with 14 bases left between them. Germline values: CDR1 GTSNPN, CDR2 SVGIG (reference sequence). The CDR3 reads CAWNHRGVNYGYTF. The CDR3, as DNA: TGTGCCTGGAACCATCGAGGGGTCAACTATGGCTACACCTTC.

The chain recombines TRBV5-1 with TRBJ2-5; D is possibly TRBD1 or TRBD2 (5 bases each). Trimming took 3 bases from V and 5 from J, leaving 14 bases between them. This CDR3 contains 14 residues. Germline V gene lookup returns CDR1 SGHRS and CDR2 YFSETQ. CDR3 DNA sequence: TGCGCCAGCAGCTCGGGGCCTCGAGTGGAGACCCAGTACTTC. Residues: CASSSGPRVETQYF.

J is TRBJ2-7 and V is TRBV15, with D possibly TRBD1 on 6 matching bases. The CDR3 spans 15 residues. Germline loops: CDR1 LNHNV, CDR2 YYDKDF (reference sequence). V shed 0 bases and J shed 3 bases, with 12 bases lying between them. The CDR3 loop is CATSRDMGASYEQYF. The CDR3 DNA reads as TGTGCCACCAGCAGAGATATGGGGGCCAGCTACGAGCAGTACTTC.

The V gene is TRBV5-6, the J gene TRBJ1-2, with TRBD1 identical over 8 bases. V lost 0 bases and J lost 12; bases outside the gene matches: 7. CDR1 SGHDT and CDR2 YYEEEE come from the germline V gene. The length of the CDR3 is 13 residues. This chain's CDR3 is CASSLVQGVWDTF. The CDR3 nucleotides read TGTGCCAGCAGCTTGGTACAGGGGGTTTGGGACACCTTC. Filled out from reference TRBV5-6 and TRBJ1-2, the complete variable domain reads DAGVTQSPTHLIKTRGQQVTLRCSPKSGHDTVSWYQQALGQGPQFIFQYYEEEERQRGNFPDRFSGHQFPNYSSELNVNALLLGDSALYLCASSLVQGVWDTFGSGTRLTVV.

The chain combines TRBV2 with TRBJ1-6; unclear D gene. Per germline, CDR1 SNHLY and CDR2 FYNNEI. This CDR3 has 16 residues. Trimming pared 0 bases from V and 7 bases from J, leaving 13 bases between. CDR3 DNA: TGTGCCAGCAGTGAAGCGCACACCTTGGGGAATTCACCCCTCCACTTT. Encoded protein: CASSEAHTLGNSPLHF.

This clone came up a few times. V gene TRBV2 combines with J gene TRBJ1-2; D is unresolved. There are 11 residues in the CDR3. The germline V gene has CDR1 SNHLY and CDR2 FYNNEI. V was clipped by 8 bases and J by 3 bases, with 7 bases between them. The CDR3 reads CASASDYGYTF. CDR3 in DNA: TGTGCCAGCGCCTCAGACTATGGCTACACCTTC.

This clone has only a few counts. The V call is TRBV7-9, the J call TRBJ1-2, with D uncertain. Germline CDR1 reads SEHNR; CDR2 reads FQNEAQ (reference sequence). Trimming removed 2 bases from V and 2 bases from J, with 6 bases in between. The CDR3 totals 13 residues. For the CDR3, the DNA is TGTGCCAGCAGCTTATTACAGAACTATGGCTACACCTTC. This encodes CASSLLQNYGYTF.

The V and J genes are TRBV29-1 and TRBJ2-7; D may be TRBD1 (6 bases). V was trimmed by 7 bases and J by 3 bases, leaving 13 bases between them. There are 12 residues in the CDR3. Germline lookup yields CDR1 SQVTM and CDR2 ANQGSEA. The CDR3 DNA sequence: TGCAGCGGGGGACACGGCGACTACGAGCAGTACTTC. Protein: CSGGHGDYEQYF.

The CDR3 sequence: CSVEGIQGGSYEQYF. The CDR3 DNA sequence: TGCAGCGTTGAAGGTATTCAGGGCGGATCCTACGAGCAGTACTTC. The chain joins TRBV29-1 to TRBJ2-7; weak D call: TRBD1 (5 bases). Germline V gives CDR1 SQVTM, CDR2 ANQGSEA. This CDR3 has 15 residues. With 1 base removed from V and 1 base from J, the gap between germline ends came to 14 bases.

This chain uses TRBV25-1 with TRBJ1-6; D may be TRBD1 (5 bases). Trimming pared 7 bases from V and 7 bases from J, leaving 11 bases between. The V gene's germline CDR1 is MGHDK and CDR2 SYGVNS. This CDR3 comprises 13 residues. This CDR3 is CASTGLINSPLHF. Here the CDR3 DNA reads TGTGCCAGCACGGGACTGATAAATTCACCCCTCCACTTT.

This clone came up a few times. V usage is TRBV29-1 and J usage is TRBJ1-2, with a possible D match to TRBD1 (6 bases). The CDR3 extends over 14 amino acids. The V gene's germline CDR1 is SQVTM and CDR2 ANQGSEA. V was pared by 8 bases and J by 4 bases, with 20 bases between. The CDR3 sequence is CSPGRDIQTYGYTF. The CDR3 DNA reads TGCAGCCCCGGCCGGGACATCCAGACCTATGGCTACACCTTC. Combining the CDR3 with reference TRBV29-1 and TRBJ1-2 gives the whole variable domain SAVISQKPSRDICQRGTSLTIQCQVDSQVTMMFWYRQQPGQSLTLIATANQGSEATYESGFVIDKFPISRPNLTFSTLTVSNMSPEDSSIYLCSPGRDIQTYGYTFGSGTRLTVV.

The rearrangement joins TRBV7-9 to TRBJ2-3; a weak D match, TRBD2 (5 bases). V shed 8 bases and J shed 8 bases, with 11 bases lying between them. The CDR3 consists of 11 residues. Germline CDR1 is SEHNR and CDR2 is FQNEAQ (reference sequence). CDR3 in amino acids: CASPRSGTQYF. The CDR3 DNA is TGTGCCAGCCCCCGGAGCGGTACGCAGTATTTT.

In its sample, this clone was seen a few times. The V gene is TRBV23-1, the J gene TRBJ1-5; 7 bases are shared with TRBD1. TRBV23-1 is sorted into the ORF group, with uncertain function. V lost 3 bases, J lost 0 bases, and 11 bases stayed unmatched. The CDR3 spans 18 residues. The CDR3 region is CASSQGDREVVSNQPQHF. In DNA, the CDR3 is TGCGCCAGCAGTCAGGGCGACAGGGAGGTCGTTAGCAATCAGCCCCAGCATTTT.